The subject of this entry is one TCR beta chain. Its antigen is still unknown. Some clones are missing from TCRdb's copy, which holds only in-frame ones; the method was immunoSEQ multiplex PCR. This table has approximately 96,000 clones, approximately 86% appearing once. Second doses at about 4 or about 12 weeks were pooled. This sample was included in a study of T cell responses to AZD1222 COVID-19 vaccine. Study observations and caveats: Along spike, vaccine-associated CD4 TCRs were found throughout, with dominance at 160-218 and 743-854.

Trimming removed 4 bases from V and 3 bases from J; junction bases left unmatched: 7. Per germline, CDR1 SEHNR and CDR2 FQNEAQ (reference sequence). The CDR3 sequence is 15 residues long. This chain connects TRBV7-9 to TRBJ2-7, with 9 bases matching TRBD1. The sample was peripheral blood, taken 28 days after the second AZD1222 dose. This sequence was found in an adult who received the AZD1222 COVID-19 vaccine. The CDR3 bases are TGTGCCAGCAGCTCATGGGGACAGGGAAACTACGAGCAGTACTTC. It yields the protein CASSSWGQGNYEQYF.